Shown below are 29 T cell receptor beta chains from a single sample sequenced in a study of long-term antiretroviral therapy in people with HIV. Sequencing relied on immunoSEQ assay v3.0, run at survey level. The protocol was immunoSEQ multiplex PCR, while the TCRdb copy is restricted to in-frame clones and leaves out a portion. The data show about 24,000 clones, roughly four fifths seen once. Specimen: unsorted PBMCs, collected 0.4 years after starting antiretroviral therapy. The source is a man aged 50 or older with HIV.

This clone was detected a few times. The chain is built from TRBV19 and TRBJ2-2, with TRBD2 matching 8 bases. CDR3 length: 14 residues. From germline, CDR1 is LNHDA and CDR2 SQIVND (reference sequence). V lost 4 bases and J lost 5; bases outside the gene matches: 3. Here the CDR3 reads CASSKREPTGELFF. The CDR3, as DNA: TGTGCCAGTAGTAAGCGGGAGCCGACCGGGGAGCTGTTTTTT.

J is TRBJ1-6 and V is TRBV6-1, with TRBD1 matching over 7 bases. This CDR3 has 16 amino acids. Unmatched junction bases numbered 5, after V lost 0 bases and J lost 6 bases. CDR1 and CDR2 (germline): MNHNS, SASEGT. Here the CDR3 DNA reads TGTGCCAGCAGTGAAGCTAGGGGGCTGTTTAATTCACCCCTCCACTTT. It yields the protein CASSEARGLFNSPLHF.

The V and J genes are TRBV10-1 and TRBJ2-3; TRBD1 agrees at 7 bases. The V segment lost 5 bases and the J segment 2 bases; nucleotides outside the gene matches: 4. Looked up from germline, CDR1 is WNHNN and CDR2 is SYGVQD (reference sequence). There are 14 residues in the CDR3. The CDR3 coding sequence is TGCGCCAGCAGTCGACAGGGAATCACAGATACGCAGTATTTT. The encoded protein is CASSRQGITDTQYF.

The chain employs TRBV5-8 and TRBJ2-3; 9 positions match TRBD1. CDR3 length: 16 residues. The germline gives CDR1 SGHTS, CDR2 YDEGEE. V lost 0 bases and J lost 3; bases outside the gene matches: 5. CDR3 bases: TGTGCCAGCAGCTTGGAGTTCGGACAGGGGACAGATACGCAGTATTTT. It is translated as CASSLEFGQGTDTQYF.

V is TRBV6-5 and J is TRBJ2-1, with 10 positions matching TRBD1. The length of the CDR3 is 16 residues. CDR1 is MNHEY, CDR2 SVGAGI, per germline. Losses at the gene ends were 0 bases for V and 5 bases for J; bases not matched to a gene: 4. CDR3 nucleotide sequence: TGTGCCAGCAGTTACTCGTGGACAGGGGGACACAATGAGCAGTTCTTC. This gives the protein CASSYSWTGGHNEQFF.

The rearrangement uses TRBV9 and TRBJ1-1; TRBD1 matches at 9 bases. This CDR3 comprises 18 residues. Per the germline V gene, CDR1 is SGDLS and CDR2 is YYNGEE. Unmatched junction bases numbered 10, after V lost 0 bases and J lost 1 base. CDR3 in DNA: TGTGCCAGCAGCGTAGGCGGGGGACAGGGACTTCAGAACACTGAAGCTTTCTTT. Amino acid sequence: CASSVGGGQGLQNTEAFF.

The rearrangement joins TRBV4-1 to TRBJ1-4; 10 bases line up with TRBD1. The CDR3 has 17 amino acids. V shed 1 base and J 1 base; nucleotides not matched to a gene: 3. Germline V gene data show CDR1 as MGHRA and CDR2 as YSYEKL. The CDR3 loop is CASSQGDRGRTNEKLFF. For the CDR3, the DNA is TGCGCCAGCAGCCAAGGAGACAGGGGGCGAACTAATGAAAAACTGTTTTTT.

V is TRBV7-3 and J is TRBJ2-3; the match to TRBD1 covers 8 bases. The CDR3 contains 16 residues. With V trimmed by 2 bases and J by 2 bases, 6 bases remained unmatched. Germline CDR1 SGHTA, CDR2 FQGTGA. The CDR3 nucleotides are TGTGCCAGCAGCTTAGGAGCAGGGGGCGTCACAGATACGCAGTATTTT. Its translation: CASSLGAGGVTDTQYF.

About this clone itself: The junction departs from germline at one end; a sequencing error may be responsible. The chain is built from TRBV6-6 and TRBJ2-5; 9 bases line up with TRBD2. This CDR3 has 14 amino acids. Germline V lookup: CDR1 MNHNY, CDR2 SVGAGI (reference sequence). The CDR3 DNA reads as TGTGCGAGCAGACGAGCGGGGGGACAAGAGACCCAGTACTTC. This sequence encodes CASRRAGGQETQYF.

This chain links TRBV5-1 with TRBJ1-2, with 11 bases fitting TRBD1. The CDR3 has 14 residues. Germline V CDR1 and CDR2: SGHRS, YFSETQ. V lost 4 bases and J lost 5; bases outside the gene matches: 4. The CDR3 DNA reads TGCGCCAGCAGCACCGGGACAGGGGGTTATGGCTACACCTTC. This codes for CASSTGTGGYGYTF.

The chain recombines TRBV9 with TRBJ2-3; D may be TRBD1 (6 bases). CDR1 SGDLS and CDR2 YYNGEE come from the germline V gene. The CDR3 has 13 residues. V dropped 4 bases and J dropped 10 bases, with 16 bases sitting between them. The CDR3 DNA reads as TGTGCCAGCAGCCCCGACCTGCCAGGGGCGCAGTATTTT. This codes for CASSPDLPGAQYF.

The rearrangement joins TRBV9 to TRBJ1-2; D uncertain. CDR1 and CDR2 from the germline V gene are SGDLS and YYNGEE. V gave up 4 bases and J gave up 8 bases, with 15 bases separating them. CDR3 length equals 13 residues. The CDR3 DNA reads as TGTGCCAGCAGCCCCCGTGAGGGCGGAGGCTACACCTTC. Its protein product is CASSPREGGGYTF. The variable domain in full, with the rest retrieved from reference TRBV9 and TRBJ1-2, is DSGVTQTPKHLITATGQRVTLRCSPRSGDLSVYWYQQSLDQGLQFLIQYYNGEERAKGNILERFSAQQFPDLHSELNLSSLELGDSALYFCASSPREGGGYTFGSGTRLTVV.

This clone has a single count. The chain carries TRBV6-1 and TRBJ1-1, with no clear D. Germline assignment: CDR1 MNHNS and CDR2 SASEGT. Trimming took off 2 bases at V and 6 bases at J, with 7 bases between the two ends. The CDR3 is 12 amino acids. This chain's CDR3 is CASSEWEAEAFF. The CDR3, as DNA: TGTGCCAGCAGTGAATGGGAGGCTGAAGCTTTCTTT.

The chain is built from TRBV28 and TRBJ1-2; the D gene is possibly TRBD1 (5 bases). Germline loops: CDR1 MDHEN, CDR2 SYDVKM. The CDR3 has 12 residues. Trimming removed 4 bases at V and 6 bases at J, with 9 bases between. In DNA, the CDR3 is TGTGCCAGCAGTTCCCCCAGGGATGGCTACACCTTC. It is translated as CASSSPRDGYTF.

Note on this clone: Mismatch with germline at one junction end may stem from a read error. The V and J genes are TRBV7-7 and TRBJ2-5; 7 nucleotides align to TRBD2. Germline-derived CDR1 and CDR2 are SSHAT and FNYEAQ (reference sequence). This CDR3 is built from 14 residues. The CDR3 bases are TGTGCTAGCAGCTTAACGGGGGGACCAGAGACCCAGTACTTC. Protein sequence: CASSLTGGPETQYF.

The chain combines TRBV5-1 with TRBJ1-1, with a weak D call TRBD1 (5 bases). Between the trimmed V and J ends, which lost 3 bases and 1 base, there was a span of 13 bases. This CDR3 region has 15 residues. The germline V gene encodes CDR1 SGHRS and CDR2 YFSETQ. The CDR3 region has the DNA TGCGCCAGCAGCTCCCGGGACGTAGGGAACACTGAAGCTTTCTTT. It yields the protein CASSSRDVGNTEAFF.

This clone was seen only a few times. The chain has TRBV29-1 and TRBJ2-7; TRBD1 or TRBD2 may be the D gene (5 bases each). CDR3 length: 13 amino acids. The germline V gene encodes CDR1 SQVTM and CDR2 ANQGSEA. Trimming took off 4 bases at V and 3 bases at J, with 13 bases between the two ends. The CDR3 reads CSVVEGLGYEQYF. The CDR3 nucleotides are TGCAGCGTTGTAGAGGGGCTAGGCTACGAGCAGTACTTC.

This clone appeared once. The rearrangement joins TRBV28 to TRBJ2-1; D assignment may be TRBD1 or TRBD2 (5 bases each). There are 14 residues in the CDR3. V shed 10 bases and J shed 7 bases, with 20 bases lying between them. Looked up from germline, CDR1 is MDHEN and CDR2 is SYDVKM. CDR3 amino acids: CATNPLGVWNEQFF. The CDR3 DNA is TGTGCCACCAATCCGCTGGGGGTGTGGAATGAGCAGTTCTTC.

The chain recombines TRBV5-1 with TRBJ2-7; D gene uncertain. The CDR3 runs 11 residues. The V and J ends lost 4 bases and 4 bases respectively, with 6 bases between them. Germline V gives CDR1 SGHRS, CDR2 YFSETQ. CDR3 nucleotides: TGCGCCAGCAGCGCCACATACGAGCAGTACTTC. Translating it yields CASSATYEQYF.

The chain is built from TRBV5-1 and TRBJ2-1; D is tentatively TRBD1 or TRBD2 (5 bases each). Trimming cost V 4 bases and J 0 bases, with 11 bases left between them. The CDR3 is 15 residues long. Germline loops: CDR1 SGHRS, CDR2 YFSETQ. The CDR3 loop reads CASSPAGSSYNEQFF. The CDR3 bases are TGCGCCAGCAGCCCCGCAGGGAGCTCCTACAATGAGCAGTTCTTC.

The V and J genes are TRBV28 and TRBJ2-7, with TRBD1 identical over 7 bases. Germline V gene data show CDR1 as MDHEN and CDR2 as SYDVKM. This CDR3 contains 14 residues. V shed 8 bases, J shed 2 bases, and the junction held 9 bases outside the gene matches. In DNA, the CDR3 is TGTGCCAGCGTCGGAGCTGACAGGGCCTACGAGCAGTACTTC. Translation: CASVGADRAYEQYF.

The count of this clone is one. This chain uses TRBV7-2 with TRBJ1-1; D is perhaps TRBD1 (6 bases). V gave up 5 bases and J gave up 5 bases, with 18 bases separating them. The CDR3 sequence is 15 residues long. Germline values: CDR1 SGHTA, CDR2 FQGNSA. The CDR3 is CASSPPGVRGTEAFF. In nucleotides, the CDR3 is TGTGCCAGCAGCCCTCCAGGGGTTAGAGGTACTGAAGCTTTCTTT. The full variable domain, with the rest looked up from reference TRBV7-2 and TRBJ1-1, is GAGVSQSPSNKVTEKGKDVELRCDPISGHTALYWYRQSLGQGLEFLIYFQGNSAPDKSGLPSDRFSAERTGGSVSTLTIQRTQQEDSAVYLCASSPPGVRGTEAFFGQGTRLTVV.

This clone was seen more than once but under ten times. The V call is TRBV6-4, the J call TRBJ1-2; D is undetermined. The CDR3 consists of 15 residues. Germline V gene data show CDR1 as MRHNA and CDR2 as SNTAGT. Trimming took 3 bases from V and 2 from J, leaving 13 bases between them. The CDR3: CASSETPTGNYGYTF. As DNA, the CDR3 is TGTGCCAGCAGTGAAACTCCCACTGGAAACTATGGCTACACCTTC.

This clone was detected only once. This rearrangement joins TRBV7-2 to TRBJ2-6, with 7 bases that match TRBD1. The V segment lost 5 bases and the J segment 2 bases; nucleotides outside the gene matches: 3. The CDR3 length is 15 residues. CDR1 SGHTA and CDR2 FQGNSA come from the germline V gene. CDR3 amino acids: CASSLGGAGANVLTF. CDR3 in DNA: TGTGCCAGCAGCCTAGGGGGCGCTGGGGCCAACGTCCTGACTTTC. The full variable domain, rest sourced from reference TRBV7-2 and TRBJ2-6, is GAGVSQSPSNKVTEKGKDVELRCDPISGHTALYWYRQSLGQGLEFLIYFQGNSAPDKSGLPSDRFSAERTGGSVSTLTIQRTQQEDSAVYLCASSLGGAGANVLTFGAGSRLTVL.

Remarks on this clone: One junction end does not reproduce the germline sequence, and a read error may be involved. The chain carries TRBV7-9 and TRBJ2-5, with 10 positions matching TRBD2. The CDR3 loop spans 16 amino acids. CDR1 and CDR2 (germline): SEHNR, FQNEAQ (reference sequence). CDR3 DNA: TGTGCCAGCAGCTTAGTAAGAGCGGGGGGGCAAGGGACCCAGTACTTC. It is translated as CASSLVRAGGQGTQYF.

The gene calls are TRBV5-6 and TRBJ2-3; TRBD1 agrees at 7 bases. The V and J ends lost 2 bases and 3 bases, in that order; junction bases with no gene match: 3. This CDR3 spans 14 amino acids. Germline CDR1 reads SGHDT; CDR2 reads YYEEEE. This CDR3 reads CASSFEGATDTQYF. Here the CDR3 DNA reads TGTGCCAGCAGCTTTGAGGGGGCAACAGATACGCAGTATTTT.

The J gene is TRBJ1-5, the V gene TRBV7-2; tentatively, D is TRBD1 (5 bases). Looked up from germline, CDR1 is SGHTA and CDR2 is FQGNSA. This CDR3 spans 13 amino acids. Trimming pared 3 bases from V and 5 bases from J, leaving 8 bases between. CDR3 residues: CASSFKGDQPQHF. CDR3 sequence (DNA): TGTGCCAGCAGCTTTAAAGGGGATCAGCCCCAGCATTTT.

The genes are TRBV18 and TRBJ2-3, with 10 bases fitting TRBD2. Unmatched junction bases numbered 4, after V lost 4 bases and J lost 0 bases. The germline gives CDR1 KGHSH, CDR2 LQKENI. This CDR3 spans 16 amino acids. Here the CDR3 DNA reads TGTGCCAGCTCACGTTTTAGCGGGGGGAGCACAGATACGCAGTATTTT. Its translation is CASSRFSGGSTDTQYF.

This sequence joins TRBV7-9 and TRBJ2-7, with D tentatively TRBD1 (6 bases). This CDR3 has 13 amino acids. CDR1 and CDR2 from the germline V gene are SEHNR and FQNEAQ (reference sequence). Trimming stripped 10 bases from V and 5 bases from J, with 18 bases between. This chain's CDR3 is CATRVSTGNEQYF. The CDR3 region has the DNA TGTGCCACCCGGGTCTCGACAGGCAACGAGCAGTACTTC.